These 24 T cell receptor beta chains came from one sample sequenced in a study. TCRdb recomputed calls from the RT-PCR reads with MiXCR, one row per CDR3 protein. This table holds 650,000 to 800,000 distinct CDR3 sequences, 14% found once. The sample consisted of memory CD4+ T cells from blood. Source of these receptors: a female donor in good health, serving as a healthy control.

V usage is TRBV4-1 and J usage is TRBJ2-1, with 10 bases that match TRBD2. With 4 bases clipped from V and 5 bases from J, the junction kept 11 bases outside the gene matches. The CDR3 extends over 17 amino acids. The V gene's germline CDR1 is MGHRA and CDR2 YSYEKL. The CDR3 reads CASSRDFSGRTHNEQFF. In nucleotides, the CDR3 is TGCGCCAGCAGCCGGGACTTTAGCGGGAGGACCCACAATGAGCAGTTCTTC.

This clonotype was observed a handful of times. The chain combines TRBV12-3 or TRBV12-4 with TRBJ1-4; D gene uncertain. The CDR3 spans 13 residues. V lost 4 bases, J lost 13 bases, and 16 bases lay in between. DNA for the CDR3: TGTGCCAGCAGTTCCCACATAGGATGGGGACTGTTTTTT. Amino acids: CASSSHIGWGLFF.

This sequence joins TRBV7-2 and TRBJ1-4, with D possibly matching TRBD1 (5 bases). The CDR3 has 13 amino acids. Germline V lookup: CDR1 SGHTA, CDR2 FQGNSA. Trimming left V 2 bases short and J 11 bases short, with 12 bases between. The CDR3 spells CASSLYRGRKLFF. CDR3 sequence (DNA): TGTGCCAGCAGCTTATATAGGGGAAGGAAACTGTTTTTT.

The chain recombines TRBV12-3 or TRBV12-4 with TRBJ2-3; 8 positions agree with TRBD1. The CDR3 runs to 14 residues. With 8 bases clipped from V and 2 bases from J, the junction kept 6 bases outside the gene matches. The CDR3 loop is CASGRGQDTDTQYF. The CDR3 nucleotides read TGTGCCAGCGGGCGGGGACAGGACACAGATACGCAGTATTTT.

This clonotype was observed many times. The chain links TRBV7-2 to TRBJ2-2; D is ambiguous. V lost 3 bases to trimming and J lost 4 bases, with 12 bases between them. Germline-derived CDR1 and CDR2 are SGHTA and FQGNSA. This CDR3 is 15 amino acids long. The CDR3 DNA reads TGTGCCAGCAGCTTGAGGTTGGATGGCACCGGGGAGCTGTTTTTT. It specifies CASSLRLDGTGELFF. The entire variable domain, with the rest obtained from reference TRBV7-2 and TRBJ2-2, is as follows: GAGVSQSPSNKVTEKGKDVELRCDPISGHTALYWYRQSLGQGLEFLIYFQGNSAPDKSGLPSDRFSAERTGGSVSTLTIQRTQQEDSAVYLCASSLRLDGTGELFFGEGSRLTVL.

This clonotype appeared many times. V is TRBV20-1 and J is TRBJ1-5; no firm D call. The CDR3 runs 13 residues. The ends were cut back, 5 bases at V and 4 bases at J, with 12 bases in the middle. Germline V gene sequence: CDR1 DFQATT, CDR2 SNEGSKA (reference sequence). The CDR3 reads CSAGKGLNQPQHF. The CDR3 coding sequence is TGCAGTGCTGGGAAGGGCCTTAATCAGCCCCAGCATTTT.

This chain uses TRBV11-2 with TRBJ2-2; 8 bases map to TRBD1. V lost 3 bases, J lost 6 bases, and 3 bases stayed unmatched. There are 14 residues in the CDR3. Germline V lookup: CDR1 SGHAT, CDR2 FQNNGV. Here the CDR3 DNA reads TGTGCCAGCAGCTTCGCAGGGGGCTCCGGGGAGCTGTTTTTT. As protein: CASSFAGGSGELFF.

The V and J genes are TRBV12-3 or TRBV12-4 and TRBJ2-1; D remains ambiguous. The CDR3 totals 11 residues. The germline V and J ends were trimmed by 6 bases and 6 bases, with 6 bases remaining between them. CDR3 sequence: CASSTRNEQFF. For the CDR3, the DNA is TGTGCCAGCAGCACCCGCAATGAGCAGTTCTTC.

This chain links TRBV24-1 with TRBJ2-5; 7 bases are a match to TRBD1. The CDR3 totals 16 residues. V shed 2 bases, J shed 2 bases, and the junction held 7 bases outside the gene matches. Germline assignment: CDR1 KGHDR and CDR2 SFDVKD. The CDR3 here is CATSDSDRAPQETQYF. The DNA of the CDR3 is TGTGCCACCAGTGATTCCGACAGGGCGCCTCAAGAGACCCAGTACTTC.

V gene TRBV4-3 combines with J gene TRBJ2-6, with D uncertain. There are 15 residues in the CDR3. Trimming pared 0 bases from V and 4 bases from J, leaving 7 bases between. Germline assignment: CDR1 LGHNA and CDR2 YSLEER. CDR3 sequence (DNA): TGCGCCAGCAGCCAAGATATTGCCGGGGCCAACGTCCTGACTTTC. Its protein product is CASSQDIAGANVLTF.

The CDR3 nucleotides read TGCAGCGCTGGAAGGGACAGGGGCTATGGCTACACCTTC. Its translation: CSAGRDRGYGYTF. V is TRBV29-1 and J is TRBJ1-2; 10 nucleotides line up with TRBD1. Per germline, CDR1 SQVTM and CDR2 ANQGSEA. With 7 bases clipped from V and 4 bases from J, the junction kept 6 bases outside the gene matches. There are 13 residues in the CDR3.

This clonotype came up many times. The CDR3 nucleotides read TGTGCCAGCAGGGGACCGCGGAGCACTGAAGCTTTCTTT. The encoded protein is CASRGPRSTEAFF. The chain links TRBV6-2 or TRBV6-3 to TRBJ1-1; tentative D call: TRBD1 (5 bases). This CDR3 has 13 amino acids. The ends were cut back, 6 bases at V and 4 bases at J, with 12 bases in the middle. Per germline, CDR1 MNHEY and CDR2 SVGEGT.

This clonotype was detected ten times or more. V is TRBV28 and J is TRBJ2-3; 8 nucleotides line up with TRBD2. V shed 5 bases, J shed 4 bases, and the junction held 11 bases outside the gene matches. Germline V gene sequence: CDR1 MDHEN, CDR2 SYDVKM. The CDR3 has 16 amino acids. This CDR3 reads CASSRPNSGKADTQYF. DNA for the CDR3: TGTGCCAGCAGTCGCCCTAATAGCGGGAAGGCAGATACGCAGTATTTT.

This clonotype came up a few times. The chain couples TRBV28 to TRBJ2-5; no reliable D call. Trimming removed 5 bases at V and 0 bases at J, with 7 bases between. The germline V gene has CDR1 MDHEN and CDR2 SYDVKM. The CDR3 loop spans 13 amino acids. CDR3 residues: CASSAAYQETQYF. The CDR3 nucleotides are TGTGCCAGCAGTGCCGCGTACCAAGAGACCCAGTACTTC.

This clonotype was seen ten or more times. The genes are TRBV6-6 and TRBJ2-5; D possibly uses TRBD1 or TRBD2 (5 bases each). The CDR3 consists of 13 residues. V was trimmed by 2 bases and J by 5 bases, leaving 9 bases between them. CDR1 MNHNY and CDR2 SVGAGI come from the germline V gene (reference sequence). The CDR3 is CASSYGGGETQYF. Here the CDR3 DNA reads TGTGCCAGCAGTTACGGGGGTGGTGAGACCCAGTACTTC.

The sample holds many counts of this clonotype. Here the CDR3 reads CSVVPPQGADTQYF. The CDR3 DNA sequence: TGCAGCGTTGTACCACCTCAAGGGGCAGATACGCAGTATTTT. The V and J genes are TRBV29-1 and TRBJ2-3, with a tentative D call TRBD1 (5 bases). V gave up 4 bases and J gave up 4 bases, with 15 bases separating them. CDR3 length: 14 amino acids. The germline gives CDR1 SQVTM, CDR2 ANQGSEA.

Here the CDR3 reads CSARSGTSGRSHNEQFF. CDR3 bases: TGCAGTGCTCGATCCGGGACTAGCGGGAGGTCCCACAATGAGCAGTTCTTC. This rearrangement joins TRBV20-1 to TRBJ2-1; 15 bases line up with TRBD2. Germline-derived CDR1 and CDR2 are DFQATT and SNEGSKA (reference sequence). The CDR3 is 17 amino acids. V lost 5 bases to trimming and J lost 5 bases; unmatched junction nucleotides: 10.

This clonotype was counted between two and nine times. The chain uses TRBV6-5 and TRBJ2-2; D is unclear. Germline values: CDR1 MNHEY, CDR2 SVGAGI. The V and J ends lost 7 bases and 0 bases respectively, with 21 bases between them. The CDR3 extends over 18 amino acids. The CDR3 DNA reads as TGTGCCAGCACCTTGGGCAGACATCCGGAAGCGAACACCGGGGAGCTGTTTTTT. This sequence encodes CASTLGRHPEANTGELFF.

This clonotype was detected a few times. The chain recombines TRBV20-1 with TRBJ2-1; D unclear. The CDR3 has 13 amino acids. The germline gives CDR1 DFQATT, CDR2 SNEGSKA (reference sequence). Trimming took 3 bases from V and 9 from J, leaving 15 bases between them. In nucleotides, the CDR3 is TGCAGTGCTAGTGGACCACGGTATACTGAGCAGTTCTTC. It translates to CSASGPRYTEQFF.

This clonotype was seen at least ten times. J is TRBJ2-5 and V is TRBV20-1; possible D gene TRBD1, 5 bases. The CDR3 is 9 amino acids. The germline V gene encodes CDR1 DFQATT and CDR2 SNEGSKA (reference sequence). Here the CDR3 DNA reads TGCAGCTGGGGCCAGACCCAGTACTTC. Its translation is CSWGQTQYF.

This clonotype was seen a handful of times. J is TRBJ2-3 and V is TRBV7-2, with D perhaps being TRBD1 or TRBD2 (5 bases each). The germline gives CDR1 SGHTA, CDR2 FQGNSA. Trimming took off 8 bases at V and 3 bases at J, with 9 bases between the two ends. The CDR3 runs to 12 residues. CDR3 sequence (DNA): TGTGCCAGCGGGACCTGGACAGATACGCAGTATTTT. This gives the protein CASGTWTDTQYF. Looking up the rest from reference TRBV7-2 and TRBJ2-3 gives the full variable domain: GAGVSQSPSNKVTEKGKDVELRCDPISGHTALYWYRQSLGQGLEFLIYFQGNSAPDKSGLPSDRFSAERTGGSVSTLTIQRTQQEDSAVYLCASGTWTDTQYFGPGTRLTVL.

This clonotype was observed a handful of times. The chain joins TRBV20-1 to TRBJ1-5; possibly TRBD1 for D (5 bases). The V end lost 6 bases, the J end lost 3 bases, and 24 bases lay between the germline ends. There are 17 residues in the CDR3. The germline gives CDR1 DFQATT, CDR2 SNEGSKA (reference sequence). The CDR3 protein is CSAAPNRRGLTNQPQHF. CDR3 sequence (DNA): TGCAGTGCCGCTCCCAATAGGAGGGGCCTTACCAATCAGCCCCAGCATTTT.

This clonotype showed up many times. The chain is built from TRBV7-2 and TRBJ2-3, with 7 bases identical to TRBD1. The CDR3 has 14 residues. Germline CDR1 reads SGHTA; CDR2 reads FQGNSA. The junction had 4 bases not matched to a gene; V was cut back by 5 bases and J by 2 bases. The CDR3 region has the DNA TGTGCCAGCAGCGGACAGGACGACACAGATACGCAGTATTTT. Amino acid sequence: CASSGQDDTDTQYF.

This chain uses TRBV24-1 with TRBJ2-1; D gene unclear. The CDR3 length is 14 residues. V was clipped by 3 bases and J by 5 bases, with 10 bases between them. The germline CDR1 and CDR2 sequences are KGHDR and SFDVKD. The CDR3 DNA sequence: TGTGCCACCAGTGATACTATGGATAACAATGAGCAGTTCTTC. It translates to CATSDTMDNNEQFF.